A selection of T cell receptor beta chains follows, all from one sample in a study of blood T cells in healthy people across ages. Each CDR3 protein gets one entry after TCRdb re-called the 5' RACE reads with MiXCR. This table holds 1.5 million or so distinct CDR3 sequences, 35% to 45% found once. Specimen: blood. These receptors all come from a woman aged 18-35 years in good health. The CDR3 runs from the conserved cysteine through the conserved F or W. A D gene is named only where the DNA matches it firmly. Clone size is given for some rows only: seen once, a few or many times, or a class if the clone is expanded.

V,D,size,CDR3
TRBV10-3,-,many,CAADPGEGEQFF
TRBV20-1,TRBD2,-,CSAWTSGTSEQFF
TRBV7-9,TRBD1,-,CASSFGTAVNSPLHF
TRBV27,TRBD2,few,CASSLSPSGIVREQFF
TRBV27,-,many,CASSLVGRGTYEQYF
TRBV7-2,-,-,CASSPRARVETQYF
TRBV10-3,-,-,CAISQDNTEAFF
TRBV7-8,TRBD2,few,CASSFLRGESSYNEQFF
TRBV7-9,-,-,CASSYDIYGYTF
TRBV6-6,-,few,CASLGRRNEKLFF
TRBV7-7,TRBD1,-,CASSTGTADTQYF
TRBV7-9,-,few,CASSLYGGQVGEQYF
TRBV7-8,-,few,CASSLVTSAEQYF
TRBV7-9,-,-,CASEPRVGEKLFF
TRBV7-9,-,few,CASRTGHRHVLTF
TRBV10-3,-,-,CAISNQTSYEQYF
TRBV7-8,-,few,CASSLVEGSYNEQFF
TRBV5-1,-,-,CASSPGQPNTEAFF
TRBV21-1,-,many,CASSKTETQYF
TRBV27,-,few,CASSLFADTEAFF
TRBV4-2,TRBD2,many,CASSQVGLAVYNEQFF
TRBV20-1,-,-,CSANLGVNQPQHF
TRBV9,-,-,CASSPSWGNEQFF
TRBV20-1,TRBD2,-,CSARDWQRDTPSNEQFF
TRBV28,-,few,CASGPGPSSYNEQFF
TRBV6-2/TRBV6-3,TRBD1,-,CASKQGYNQPQHF
TRBV20-1,-,few,CSARTGSGAYNEQFF
TRBV2,-,-,CASGPDVQSEKLFF
TRBV5-6,-,-,CASSDDNNEQFF
TRBV7-2,-,few,CASSSRSANTEAFF
TRBV5-1,TRBD1,few,CASSPGTELETQYF
TRBV28,-,few,CASKSVSYEQYF
TRBV5-1,TRBD1,-,CASSSGQGTNEQFF
TRBV5-1,-,-,CASSSPQGSQETQYF
TRBV4-2,-,-,CASSQEKQGPYEQYF
TRBV6-2/TRBV6-3,TRBD2,-,CASRLAGGQTQYF
TRBV12-3/TRBV12-4,TRBD2,few,CASRGTSGIASDTQYF
TRBV19,-,-,CASSGTNLILYNEQFF
TRBV20-1,TRBD2,few,CSARPWEGYNEQFF
TRBV7-9,TRBD1,few,CASSKDRGGEKLFF
TRBV13,-,-,CASSLTGWDTEAFF
TRBV29-1,-,few,CSVPTGQEAFF
TRBV20-1,-,few,CSARDEPYGYTF
TRBV10-3,TRBD1,few,CATRGQGFTGELFF
TRBV6-2/TRBV6-3,-,-,CASYQDPAGNTEAFF